This T cell receptor beta chain was recovered during a study of blood T cells in healthy people across ages. There are 13 residues in the CDR3. Germline-derived CDR1 and CDR2 are SGHTA and FQGNSA. Primed by a sample-barcoded 5' primer and a J-beta primer mix, a second PCR proceeded for 7 to 11 cycles. TCRdb passed the 5' RACE reads through MiXCR, listing each CDR3 protein once. The table lists over 950,000 distinct CDR3 sequences, roughly half of them singletons. About this clonotype: At one end the junction does not follow the germline gene, possibly because of a read error.

The gene calls are TRBV7-2 and TRBJ2-3; D remains unclear. Input material: blood. This sequence originates from a woman in her sixties in good health. Written as DNA, the CDR3 is TGCGCCAGCAGCCCCCCCGGCCAAGGTACGCAGTATTTT. Encoded protein: CASSPPGQGTQYF.